This TCR beta chain was recorded in a study of shared clonotypes between healthy human individuals. Germline trimming cut 6 bases from V and 1 base from J; bases unmatched to any gene: 6. The CDR3 has 15 amino acids. The germline V gene has CDR1 ENHRY and CDR2 SYGVKD. The assay was immunoSEQ multiplex PCR, and TCRdb's table has in-frame clones only and misses some. The data contain over 2 million clones, roughly 94% of them singletons. The source material was naive CD4+ T cells sorted from blood. Subset specified: CD45RA+ positively selected. The sequence derives from a young man in good health. V and J are TRBV10-3 and TRBJ1-2; 9 nucleotides line up with TRBD1. In nucleotides, the CDR3 is TGTGCCATCAGGGAAACGGGACAGGGTAACTATGGCTACACCTTC. It is translated as CAIRETGQGNYGYTF.